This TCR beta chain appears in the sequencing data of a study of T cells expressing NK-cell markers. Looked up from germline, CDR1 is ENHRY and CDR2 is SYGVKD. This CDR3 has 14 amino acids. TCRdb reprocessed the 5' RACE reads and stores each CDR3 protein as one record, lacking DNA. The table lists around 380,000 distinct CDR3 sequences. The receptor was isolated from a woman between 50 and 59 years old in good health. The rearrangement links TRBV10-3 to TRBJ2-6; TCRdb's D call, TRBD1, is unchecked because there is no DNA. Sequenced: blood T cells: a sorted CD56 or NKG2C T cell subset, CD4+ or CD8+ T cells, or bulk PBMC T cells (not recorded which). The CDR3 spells CAIRWGPGANVLTF.